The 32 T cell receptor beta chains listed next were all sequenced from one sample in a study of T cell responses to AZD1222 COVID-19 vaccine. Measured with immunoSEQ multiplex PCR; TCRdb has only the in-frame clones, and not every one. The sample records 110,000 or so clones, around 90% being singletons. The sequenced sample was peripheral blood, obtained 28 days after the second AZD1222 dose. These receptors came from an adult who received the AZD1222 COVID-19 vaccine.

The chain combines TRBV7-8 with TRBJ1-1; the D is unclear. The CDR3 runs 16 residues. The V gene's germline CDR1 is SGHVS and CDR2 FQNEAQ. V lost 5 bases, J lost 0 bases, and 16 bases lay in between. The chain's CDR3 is CASSHPRGTMNTEAFF. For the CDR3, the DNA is TGTGCCAGCAGCCACCCTCGAGGAACGATGAACACTGAAGCTTTCTTT.

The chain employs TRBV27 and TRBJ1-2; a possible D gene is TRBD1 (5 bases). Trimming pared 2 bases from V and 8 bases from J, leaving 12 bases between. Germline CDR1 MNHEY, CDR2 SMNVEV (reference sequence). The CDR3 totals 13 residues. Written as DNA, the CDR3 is TGTGCCAGCAGTTTAATCCGGGGGGAGGGCTACACCTTC. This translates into CASSLIRGEGYTF.

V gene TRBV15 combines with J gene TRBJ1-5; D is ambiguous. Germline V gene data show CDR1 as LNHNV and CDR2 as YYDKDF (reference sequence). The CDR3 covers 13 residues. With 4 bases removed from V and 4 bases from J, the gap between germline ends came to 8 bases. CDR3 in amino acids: CATSNGVNQPQHF. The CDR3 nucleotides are TGTGCCACCAGCAACGGGGTTAATCAGCCCCAGCATTTT.

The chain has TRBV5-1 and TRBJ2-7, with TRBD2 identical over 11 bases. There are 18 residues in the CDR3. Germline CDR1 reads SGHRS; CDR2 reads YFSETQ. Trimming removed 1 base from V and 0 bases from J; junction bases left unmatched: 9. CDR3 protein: CASSLWSTGTSGSYEQYF. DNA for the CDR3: TGCGCCAGCAGCTTGTGGTCGACCGGGACTAGCGGCTCCTACGAGCAGTACTTC.

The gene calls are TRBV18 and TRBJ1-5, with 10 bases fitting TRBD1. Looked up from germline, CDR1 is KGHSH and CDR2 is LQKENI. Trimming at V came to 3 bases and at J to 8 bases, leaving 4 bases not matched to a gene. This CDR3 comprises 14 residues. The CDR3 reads CASSPRDRGEPQHF. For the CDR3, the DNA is TGTGCCAGCTCACCCCGGGACAGGGGAGAGCCCCAGCATTTT. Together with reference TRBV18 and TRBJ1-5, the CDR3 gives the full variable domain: NAGVMQNPRHLVRRRGQEARLRCSPMKGHSHVYWYRQLPEEGLKFMVYLQKENIIDESGMPKERFSAEFPKEGPSILRIQQVVRGDSAAYFCASSPRDRGEPQHFGDGTRLSIL.

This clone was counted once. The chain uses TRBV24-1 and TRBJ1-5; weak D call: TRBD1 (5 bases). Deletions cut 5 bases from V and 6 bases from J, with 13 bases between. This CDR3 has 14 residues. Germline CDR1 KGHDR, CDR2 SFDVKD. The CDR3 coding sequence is TGTGCCACCAGTGCGGACATGGTCGGTCAGCCCCAGCATTTT. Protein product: CATSADMVGQPQHF.

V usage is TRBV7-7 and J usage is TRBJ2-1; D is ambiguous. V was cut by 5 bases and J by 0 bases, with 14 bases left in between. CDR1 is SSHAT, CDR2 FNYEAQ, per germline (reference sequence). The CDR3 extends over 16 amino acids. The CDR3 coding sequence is TGTGCCAGCAGCCCAAGGGCAGCGAGCTCCTACAATGAGCAGTTCTTC. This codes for CASSPRAASSYNEQFF. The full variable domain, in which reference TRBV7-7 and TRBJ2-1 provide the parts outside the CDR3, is GAGVSQSPRYKVTKRGQDVTLRCDPISSHATLYWYQQALGQGPEFLTYFNYEAQPDKSGLPSDRFSAERPEGSISTLTIQRTEQRDSAMYRCASSPRAASSYNEQFFGPGTRLTVL.

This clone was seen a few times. The CDR3 DNA sequence: TGTGCCAGCAGCTTTAGTGGGACTAGCTTGTACAATGAGCAGTTCTTC. Residues: CASSFSGTSLYNEQFF. The chain carries TRBV9 and TRBJ2-1, with 9 bases identical to TRBD2. Germline V CDR1 and CDR2: SGDLS, YYNGEE. This CDR3 has 16 residues. The V gene end was trimmed by 4 bases and the J gene end by 4 bases; junction bases not matched to a gene: 9.

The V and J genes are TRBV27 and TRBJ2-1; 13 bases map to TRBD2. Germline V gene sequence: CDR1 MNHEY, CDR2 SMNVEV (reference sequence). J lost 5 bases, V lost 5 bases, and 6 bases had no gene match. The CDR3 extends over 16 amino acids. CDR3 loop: CASSGGLAGHDNEQFF. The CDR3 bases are TGTGCCAGCAGTGGGGGACTAGCGGGACATGACAATGAGCAGTTCTTC.

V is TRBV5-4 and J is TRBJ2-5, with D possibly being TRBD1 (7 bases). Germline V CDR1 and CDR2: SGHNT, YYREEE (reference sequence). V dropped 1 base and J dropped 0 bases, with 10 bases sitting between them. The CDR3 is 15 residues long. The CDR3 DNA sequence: TGTGCCAGCAGCTTGCCAGGGGGGTACCAAGAGACCCAGTACTTC. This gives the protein CASSLPGGYQETQYF. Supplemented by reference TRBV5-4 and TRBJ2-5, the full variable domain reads ETGVTQSPTHLIKTRGQQVTLRCSSQSGHNTVSWYQQALGQGPQFIFQYYREEENGRGNFPPRFSGLQFPNYSSELNVNALELDDSALYLCASSLPGGYQETQYFGPGTRLLVL.

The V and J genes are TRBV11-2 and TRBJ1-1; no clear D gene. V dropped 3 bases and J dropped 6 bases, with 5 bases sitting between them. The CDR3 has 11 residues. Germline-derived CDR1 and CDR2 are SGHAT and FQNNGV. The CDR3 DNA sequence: TGTGCCAGCAGCTTTGGCCCTGAAGCTTTCTTT. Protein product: CASSFGPEAFF.

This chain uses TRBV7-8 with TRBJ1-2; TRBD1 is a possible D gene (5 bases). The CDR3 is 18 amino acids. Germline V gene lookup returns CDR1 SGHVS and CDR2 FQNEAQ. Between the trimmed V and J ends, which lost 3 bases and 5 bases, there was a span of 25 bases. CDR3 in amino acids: CASSFIQASGRSLYGYTF. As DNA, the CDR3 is TGTGCCAGCAGCTTTATCCAGGCCTCGGGACGAAGCTTATATGGCTACACCTTC.

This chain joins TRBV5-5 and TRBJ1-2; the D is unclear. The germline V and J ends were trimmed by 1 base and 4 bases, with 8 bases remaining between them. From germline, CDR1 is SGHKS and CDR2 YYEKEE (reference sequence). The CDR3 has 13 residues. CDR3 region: CASSLTEIYGYTF. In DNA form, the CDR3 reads TGTGCCAGCAGCTTGACGGAAATCTATGGCTACACCTTC.

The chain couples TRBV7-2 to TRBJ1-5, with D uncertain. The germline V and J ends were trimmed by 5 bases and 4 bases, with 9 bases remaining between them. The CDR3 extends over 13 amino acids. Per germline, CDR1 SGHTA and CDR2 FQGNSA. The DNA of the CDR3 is TGTGCCAGCAGCCCTCGTAGGAATCAGCCCCAGCATTTT. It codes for CASSPRRNQPQHF.

Here the CDR3 reads CASSLTGPEQYF. CDR3 coding DNA: TGTGCCAGCAGCTTAACAGGGCCCGAGCAGTACTTC. The chain has TRBV7-2 and TRBJ2-7; possibly TRBD1 for D (6 bases). The V gene's germline CDR1 is SGHTA and CDR2 FQGNSA. V was pared by 2 bases and J by 6 bases, with 8 bases between. This CDR3 region has 12 residues.

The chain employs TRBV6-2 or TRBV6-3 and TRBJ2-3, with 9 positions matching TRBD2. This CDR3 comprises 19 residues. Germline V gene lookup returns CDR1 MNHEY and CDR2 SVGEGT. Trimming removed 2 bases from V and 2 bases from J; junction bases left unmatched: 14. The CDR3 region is CASSYVSGVAGAPTDTQYF. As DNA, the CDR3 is TGTGCCAGCAGTTACGTGTCGGGGGTAGCGGGGGCCCCCACAGATACGCAGTATTTT.

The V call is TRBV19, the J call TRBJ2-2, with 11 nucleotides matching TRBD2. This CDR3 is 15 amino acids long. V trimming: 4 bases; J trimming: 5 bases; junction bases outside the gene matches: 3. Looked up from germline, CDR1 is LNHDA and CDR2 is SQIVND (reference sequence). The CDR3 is CASSSLAGGTGELFF. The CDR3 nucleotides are TGTGCCAGTAGTAGCCTAGCGGGAGGTACCGGGGAGCTGTTTTTT.

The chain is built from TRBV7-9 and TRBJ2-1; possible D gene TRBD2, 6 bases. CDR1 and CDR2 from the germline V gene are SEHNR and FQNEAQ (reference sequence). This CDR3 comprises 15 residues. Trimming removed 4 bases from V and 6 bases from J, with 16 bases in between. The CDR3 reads CASSSGLLEVNEQFF. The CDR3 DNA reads TGTGCCAGCAGCTCGGGACTTCTGGAGGTCAATGAGCAGTTCTTC. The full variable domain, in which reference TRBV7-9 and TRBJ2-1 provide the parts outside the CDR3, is DTGVSQNPRHKITKRGQNVTFRCDPISEHNRLYWYRQTLGQGPEFLTYFQNEAQLEKSRLLSDRFSAERPKGSFSTLEIQRTEQGDSAMYLCASSSGLLEVNEQFFGPGTRLTVL.

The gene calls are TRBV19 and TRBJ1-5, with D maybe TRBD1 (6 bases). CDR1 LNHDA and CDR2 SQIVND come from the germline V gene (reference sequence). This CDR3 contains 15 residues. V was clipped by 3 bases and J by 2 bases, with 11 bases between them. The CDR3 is CASSISGAGNQPQHF. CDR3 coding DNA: TGTGCCAGTAGTATCTCAGGGGCAGGCAATCAGCCCCAGCATTTT.

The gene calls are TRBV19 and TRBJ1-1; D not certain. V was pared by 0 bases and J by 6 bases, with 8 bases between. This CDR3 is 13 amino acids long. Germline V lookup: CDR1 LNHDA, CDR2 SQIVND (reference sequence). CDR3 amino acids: CASSIDIRAEAFF. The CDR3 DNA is TGTGCCAGTAGTATAGATATTCGGGCTGAAGCTTTCTTT.

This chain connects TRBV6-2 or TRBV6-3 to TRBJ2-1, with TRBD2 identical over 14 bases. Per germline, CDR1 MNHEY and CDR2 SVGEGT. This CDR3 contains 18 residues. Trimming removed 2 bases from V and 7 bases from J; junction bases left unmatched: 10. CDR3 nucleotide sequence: TGTGCCAGCAGTTACGGGACTAGCGGGAGTACGGTTAAGAATGAGCAGTTCTTC. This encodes CASSYGTSGSTVKNEQFF.

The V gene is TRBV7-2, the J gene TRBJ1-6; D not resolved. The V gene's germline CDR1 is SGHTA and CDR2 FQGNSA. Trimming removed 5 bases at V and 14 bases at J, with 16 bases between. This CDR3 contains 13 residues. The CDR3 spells CASSPTDELSLHF. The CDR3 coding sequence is TGTGCCAGCAGCCCGACGGACGAGTTATCCCTCCACTTT.

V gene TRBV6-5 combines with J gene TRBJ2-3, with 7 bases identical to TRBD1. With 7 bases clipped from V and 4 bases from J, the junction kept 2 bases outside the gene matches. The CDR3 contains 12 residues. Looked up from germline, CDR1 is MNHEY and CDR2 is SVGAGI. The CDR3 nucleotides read TGTGCCAGCAATACAGGGGCAGATACGCAGTATTTT. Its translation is CASNTGADTQYF.

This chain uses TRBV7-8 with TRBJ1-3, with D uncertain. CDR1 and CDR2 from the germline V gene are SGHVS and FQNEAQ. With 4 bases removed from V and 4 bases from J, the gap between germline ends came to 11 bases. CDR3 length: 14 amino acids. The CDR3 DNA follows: TGTGCCAGCAGCTCTACACAGCGCGGAAACACCATATATTTT. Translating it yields CASSSTQRGNTIYF.

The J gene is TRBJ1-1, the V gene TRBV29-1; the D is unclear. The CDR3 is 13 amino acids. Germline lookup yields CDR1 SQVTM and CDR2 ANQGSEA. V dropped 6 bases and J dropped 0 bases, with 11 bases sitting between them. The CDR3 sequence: CSVHLTLNTEAFF. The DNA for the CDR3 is TGCAGCGTCCACCTGACACTGAACACTGAAGCTTTCTTT.

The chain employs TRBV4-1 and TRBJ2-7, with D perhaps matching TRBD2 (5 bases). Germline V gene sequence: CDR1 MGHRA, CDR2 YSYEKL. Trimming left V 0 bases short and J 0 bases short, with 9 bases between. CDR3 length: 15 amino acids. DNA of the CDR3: TGCGCCAGCAGCCAAGAACTAGTCCGCTCCTACGAGCAGTACTTC. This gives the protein CASSQELVRSYEQYF.

CDR3 residues: CASKRGVEADTQYF. The CDR3 coding sequence is TGTGCCAGTAAGCGGGGGGTGGAGGCAGATACGCAGTATTTT. The rearrangement joins TRBV19 to TRBJ2-3, with 9 bases lining up with TRBD2. V was pared by 7 bases and J by 4 bases, with 6 bases of the junction left unmatched. CDR1 is LNHDA and CDR2 is SQIVND in the germline V gene (reference sequence). The CDR3 consists of 14 residues. Complete variable domain (other parts from reference TRBV19 and TRBJ2-3): DGGITQSPKYLFRKEGQNVTLSCEQNLNHDAMYWYRQDPGQGLRLIYYSQIVNDFQKGDIAEGYSVSREKKESFPLTVTSAQKNPTAFYLCASKRGVEADTQYFGPGTRLTVL.

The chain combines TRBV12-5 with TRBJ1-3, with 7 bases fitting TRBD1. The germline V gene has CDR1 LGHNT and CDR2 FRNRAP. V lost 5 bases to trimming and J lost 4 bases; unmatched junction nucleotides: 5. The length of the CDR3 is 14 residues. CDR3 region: CASGGGTVGNTIYF. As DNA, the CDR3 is TGTGCTAGTGGTGGGGGGACAGTAGGAAACACCATATATTTT.

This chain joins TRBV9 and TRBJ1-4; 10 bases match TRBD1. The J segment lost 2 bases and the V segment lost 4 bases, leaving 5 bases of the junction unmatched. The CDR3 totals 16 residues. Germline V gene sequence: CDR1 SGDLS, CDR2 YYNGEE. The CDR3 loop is CASSSRDRGTNEKLFF. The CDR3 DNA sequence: TGTGCCAGCAGCAGCCGGGACAGGGGTACTAATGAAAAACTGTTTTTT.

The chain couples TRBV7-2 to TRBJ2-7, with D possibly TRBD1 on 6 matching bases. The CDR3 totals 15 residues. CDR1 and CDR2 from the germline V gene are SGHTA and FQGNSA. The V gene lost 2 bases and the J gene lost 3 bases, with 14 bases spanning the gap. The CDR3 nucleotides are TGTGCCAGCAGCTTACCCTCCGGGACAAACTACGAGCAGTACTTC. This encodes CASSLPSGTNYEQYF.

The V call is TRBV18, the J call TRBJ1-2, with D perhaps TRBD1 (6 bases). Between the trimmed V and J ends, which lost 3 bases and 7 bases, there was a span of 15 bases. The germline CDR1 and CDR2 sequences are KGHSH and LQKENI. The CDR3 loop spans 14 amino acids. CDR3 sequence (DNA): TGTGCCAGCTCACCCCCCGGGACAATGGTTGGCTACACCTTC. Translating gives CASSPPGTMVGYTF. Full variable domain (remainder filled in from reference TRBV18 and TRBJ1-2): NAGVMQNPRHLVRRRGQEARLRCSPMKGHSHVYWYRQLPEEGLKFMVYLQKENIIDESGMPKERFSAEFPKEGPSILRIQQVVRGDSAAYFCASSPPGTMVGYTFGSGTRLTVV.

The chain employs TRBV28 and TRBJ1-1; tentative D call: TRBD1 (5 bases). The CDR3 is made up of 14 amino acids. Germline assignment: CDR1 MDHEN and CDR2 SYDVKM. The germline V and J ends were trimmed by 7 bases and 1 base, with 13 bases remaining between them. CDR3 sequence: CASNGPGGNTEAFF. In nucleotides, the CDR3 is TGTGCCAGCAATGGCCCGGGGGGGAACACTGAAGCTTTCTTT.